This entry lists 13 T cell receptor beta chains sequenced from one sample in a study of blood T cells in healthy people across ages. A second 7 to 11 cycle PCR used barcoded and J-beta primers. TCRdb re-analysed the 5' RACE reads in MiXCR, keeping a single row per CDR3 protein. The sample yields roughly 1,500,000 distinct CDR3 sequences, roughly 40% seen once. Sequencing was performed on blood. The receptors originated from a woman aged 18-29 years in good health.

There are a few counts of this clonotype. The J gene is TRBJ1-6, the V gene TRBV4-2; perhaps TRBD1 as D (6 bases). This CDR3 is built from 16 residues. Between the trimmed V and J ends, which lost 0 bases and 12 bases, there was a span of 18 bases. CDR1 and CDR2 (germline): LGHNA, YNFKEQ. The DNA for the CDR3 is TGTGCCAGCAGCCAAGATCCCCCCGACAGGCCCATACCCCTCCACTTT. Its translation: CASSQDPPDRPIPLHF.

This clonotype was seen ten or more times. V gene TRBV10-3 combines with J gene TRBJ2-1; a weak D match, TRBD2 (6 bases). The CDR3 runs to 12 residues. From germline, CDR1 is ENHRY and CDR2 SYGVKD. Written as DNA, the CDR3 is TGTGCATCTAGCGCAGACTACAATGAGCAGTTCTTC. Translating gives CASSADYNEQFF.

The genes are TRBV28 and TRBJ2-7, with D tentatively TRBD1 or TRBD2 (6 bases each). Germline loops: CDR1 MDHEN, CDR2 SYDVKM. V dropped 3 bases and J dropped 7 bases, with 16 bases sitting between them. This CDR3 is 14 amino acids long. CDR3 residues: CASSLSEGGGEQYF. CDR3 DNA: TGTGCCAGCAGTTTGAGCGAGGGGGGCGGTGAGCAGTACTTC.

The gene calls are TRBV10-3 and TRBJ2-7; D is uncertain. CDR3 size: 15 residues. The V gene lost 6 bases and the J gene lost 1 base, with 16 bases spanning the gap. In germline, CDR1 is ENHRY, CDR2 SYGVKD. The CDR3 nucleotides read TGTGCCATCAGCGTACCTATCGGTCCTTCCTACGAGCAGTACTTC. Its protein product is CAISVPIGPSYEQYF.

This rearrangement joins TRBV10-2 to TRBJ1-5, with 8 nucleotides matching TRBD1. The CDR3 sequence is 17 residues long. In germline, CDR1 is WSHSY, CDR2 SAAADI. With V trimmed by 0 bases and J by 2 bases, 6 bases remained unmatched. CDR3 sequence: CASSESIMTGGNQPQHF. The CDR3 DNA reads TGCGCCAGCAGTGAGTCAATCATGACAGGGGGCAATCAGCCCCAGCATTTT.

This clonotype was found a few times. Written as DNA, the CDR3 is TGTGCCAGCAGCTTAGTTGGGACTACGAACACCGGGGAGCTGTTTTTT. As protein: CASSLVGTTNTGELFF. The chain links TRBV11-2 to TRBJ2-2; 7 bases agree with TRBD2. This CDR3 has 16 amino acids. Germline-derived CDR1 and CDR2 are SGHAT and FQNNGV. Trimming removed 1 base from V and 0 bases from J; junction bases left unmatched: 2.

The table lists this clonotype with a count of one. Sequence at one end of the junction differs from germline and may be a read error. The CDR3 is CASIQFQETQYF. CDR3 in DNA: TGTGCCAGCATCCAATTCCAAGAGACCCAGTACTTC. V gene TRBV3-1 combines with J gene TRBJ2-5; D is unclear. Per the germline V gene, CDR1 is LGHDT and CDR2 is YNNKEL (reference sequence). The CDR3 extends over 12 amino acids.

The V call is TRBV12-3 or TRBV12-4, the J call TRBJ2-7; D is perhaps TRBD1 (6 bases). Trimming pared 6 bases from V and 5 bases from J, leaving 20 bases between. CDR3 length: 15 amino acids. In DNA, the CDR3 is TGTGCCAGCAGGCAGGGATCCTTCAGGGGCCACGAGCAGTACTTC. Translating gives CASRQGSFRGHEQYF.

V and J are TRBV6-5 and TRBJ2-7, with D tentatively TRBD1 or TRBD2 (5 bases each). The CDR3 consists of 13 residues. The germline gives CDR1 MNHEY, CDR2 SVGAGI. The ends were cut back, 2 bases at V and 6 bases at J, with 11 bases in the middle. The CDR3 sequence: CASSYASGGEQYF. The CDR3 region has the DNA TGTGCCAGCAGTTACGCCTCTGGGGGCGAGCAGTACTTC.

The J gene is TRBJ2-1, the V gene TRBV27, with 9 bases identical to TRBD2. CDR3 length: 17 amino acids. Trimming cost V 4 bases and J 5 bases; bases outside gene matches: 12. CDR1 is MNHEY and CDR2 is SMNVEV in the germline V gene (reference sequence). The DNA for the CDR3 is TGTGCCAGCAGTTCAGGCCCCCGACTAGCGGTAAACAATGAGCAGTTCTTC. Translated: CASSSGPRLAVNNEQFF.

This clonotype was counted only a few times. The CDR3 is CASSQGTRQPQHF. The CDR3 DNA follows: TGTGCCAGCAGCCAGGGCACGCGTCAGCCCCAGCATTTT. This chain connects TRBV3-1 to TRBJ1-5; D not resolved. Trimming stripped 3 bases from V and 6 bases from J, with 9 bases between. Germline V lookup: CDR1 LGHDT, CDR2 YNNKEL (reference sequence). This CDR3 contains 13 residues.

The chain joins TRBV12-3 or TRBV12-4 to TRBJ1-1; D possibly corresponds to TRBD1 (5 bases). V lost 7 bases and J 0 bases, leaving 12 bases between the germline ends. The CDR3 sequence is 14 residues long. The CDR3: CASKLGEMNTEAFF. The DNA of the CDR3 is TGTGCCAGCAAACTAGGGGAAATGAACACTGAAGCTTTCTTT.

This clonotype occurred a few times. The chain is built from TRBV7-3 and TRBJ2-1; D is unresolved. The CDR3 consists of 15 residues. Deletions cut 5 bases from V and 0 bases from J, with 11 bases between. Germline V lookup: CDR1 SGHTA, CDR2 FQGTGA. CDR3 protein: CASSASPGSYNEQFF. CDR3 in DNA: TGTGCCAGCAGCGCCTCCCCTGGCTCCTACAATGAGCAGTTCTTC.